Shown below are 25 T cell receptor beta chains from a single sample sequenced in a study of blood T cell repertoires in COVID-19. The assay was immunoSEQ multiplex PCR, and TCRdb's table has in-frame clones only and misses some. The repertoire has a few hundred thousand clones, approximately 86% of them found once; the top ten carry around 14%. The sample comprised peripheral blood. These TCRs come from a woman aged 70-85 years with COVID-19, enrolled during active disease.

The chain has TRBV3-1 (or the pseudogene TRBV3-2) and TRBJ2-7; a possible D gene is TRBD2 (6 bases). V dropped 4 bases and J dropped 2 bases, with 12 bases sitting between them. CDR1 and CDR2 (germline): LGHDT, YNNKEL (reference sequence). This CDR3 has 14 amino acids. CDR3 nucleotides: TGTGCCAGCAGCCTTGGGACTGGAACCTACGAGCAGTACTTC. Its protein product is CASSLGTGTYEQYF.

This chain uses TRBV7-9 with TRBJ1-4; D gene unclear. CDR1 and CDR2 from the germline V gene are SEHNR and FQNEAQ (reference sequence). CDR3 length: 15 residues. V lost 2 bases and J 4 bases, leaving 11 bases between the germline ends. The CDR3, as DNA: TGTGCCAGCAGCTTAATGGTCAGCGTTAATGAAAAACTGTTTTTT. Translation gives CASSLMVSVNEKLFF.

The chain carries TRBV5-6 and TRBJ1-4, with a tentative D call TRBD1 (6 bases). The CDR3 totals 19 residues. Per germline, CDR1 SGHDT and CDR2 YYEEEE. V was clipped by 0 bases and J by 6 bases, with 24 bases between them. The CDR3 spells CASSLGGQGSTTAYEKLFF. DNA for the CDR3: TGTGCCAGCAGCTTGGGGGGCCAGGGGAGTACGACGGCCTATGAAAAACTGTTTTTT. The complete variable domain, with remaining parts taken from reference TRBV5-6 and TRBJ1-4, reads DAGVTQSPTHLIKTRGQQVTLRCSPKSGHDTVSWYQQALGQGPQFIFQYYEEEERQRGNFPDRFSGHQFPNYSSELNVNALLLGDSALYLCASSLGGQGSTTAYEKLFFGSGTQLSVL.

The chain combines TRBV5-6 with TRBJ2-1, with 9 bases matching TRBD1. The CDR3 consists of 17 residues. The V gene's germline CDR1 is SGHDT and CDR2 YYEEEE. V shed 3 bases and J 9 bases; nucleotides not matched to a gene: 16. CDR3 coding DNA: TGTGCCAGCAGCTCGTCGAGCCGGGACAGGGTTCGTGGTGAGCAGTTCTTC. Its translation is CASSSSSRDRVRGEQFF.

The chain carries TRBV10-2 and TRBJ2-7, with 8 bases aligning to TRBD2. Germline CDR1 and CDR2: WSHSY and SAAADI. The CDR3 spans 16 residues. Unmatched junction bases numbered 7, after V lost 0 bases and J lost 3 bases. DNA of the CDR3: TGCGCCAGCAGTGAGTCGGCGATAGCGGGGATCTACGAGCAGTACTTC. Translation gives CASSESAIAGIYEQYF.

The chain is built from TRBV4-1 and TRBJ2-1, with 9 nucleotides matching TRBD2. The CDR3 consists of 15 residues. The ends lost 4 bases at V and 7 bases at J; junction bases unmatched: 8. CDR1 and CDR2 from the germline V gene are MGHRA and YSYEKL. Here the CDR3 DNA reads TGCGCCAGCAGCCCGGGAAGCGGGGGGTCGAATGAGCAGTTCTTC. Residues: CASSPGSGGSNEQFF.

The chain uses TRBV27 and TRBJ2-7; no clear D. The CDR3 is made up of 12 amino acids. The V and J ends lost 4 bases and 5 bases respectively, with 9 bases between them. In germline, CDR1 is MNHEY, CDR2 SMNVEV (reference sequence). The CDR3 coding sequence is TGTGCCAGCAGTTCCAGGTCCCACGAGCAGTACTTC. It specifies CASSSRSHEQYF.

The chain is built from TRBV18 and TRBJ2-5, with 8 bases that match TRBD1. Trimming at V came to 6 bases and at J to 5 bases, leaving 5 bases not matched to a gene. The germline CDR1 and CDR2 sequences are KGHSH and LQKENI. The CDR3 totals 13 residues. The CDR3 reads CASSPNRGETQYF. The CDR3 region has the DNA TGTGCCAGCTCGCCTAACAGGGGGGAGACCCAGTACTTC.

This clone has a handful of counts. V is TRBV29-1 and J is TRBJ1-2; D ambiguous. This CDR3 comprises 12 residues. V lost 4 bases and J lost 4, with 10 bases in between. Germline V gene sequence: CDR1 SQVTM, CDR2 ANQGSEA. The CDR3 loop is CSVVEQSYGYTF. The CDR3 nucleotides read TGCAGCGTTGTAGAACAGAGCTATGGCTACACCTTC.

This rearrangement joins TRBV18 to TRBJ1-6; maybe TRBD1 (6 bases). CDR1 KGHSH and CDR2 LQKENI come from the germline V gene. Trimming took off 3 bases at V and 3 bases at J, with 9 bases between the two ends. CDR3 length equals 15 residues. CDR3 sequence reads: CASSPQDSYNSPLHF. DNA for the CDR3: TGTGCCAGCTCACCGCAGGACAGCTATAATTCACCCCTCCACTTT.

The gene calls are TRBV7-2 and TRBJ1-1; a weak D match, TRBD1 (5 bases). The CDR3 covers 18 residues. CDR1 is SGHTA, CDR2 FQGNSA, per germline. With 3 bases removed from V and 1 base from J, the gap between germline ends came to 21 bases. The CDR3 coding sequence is TGTGCCAGCAGCTTTTGGCCGTCAGGACAAGTTCAGAACACTGAAGCTTTCTTT. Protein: CASSFWPSGQVQNTEAFF.

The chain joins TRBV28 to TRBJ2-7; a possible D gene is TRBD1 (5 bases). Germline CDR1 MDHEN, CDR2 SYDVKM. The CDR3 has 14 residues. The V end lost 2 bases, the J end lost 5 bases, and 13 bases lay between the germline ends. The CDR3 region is CASSLRVRGNEQYF. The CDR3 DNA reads TGTGCCAGCAGTTTAAGAGTTAGGGGAAACGAGCAGTACTTC.

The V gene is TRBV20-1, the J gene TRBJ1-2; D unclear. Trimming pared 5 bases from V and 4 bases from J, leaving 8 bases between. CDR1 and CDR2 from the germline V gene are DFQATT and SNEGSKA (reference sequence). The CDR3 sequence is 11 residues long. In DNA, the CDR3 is TGCAGTGCTTCTGACATCTATGGCTACACCTTC. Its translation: CSASDIYGYTF.

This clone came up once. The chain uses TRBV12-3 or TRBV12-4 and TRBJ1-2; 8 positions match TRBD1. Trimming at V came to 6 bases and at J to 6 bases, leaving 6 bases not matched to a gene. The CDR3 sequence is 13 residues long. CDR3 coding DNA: TGTGCCAGCAGCCCGGACAGGGTGAATGGCTACACCTTC. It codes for CASSPDRVNGYTF.

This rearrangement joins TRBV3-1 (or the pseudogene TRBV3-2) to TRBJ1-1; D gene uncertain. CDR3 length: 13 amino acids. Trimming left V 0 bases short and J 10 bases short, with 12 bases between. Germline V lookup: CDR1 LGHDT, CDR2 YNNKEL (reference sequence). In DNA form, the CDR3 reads TGTGCCAGCAGCCAAGATAGTCCGTTTGGAGCTTTCTTT. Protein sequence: CASSQDSPFGAFF.

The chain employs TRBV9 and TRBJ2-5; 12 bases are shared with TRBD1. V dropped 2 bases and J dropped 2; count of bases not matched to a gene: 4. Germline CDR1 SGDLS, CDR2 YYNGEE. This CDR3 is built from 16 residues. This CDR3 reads CASSVGTGGAQETQYF. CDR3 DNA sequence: TGTGCCAGCAGCGTTGGGACAGGGGGCGCTCAAGAGACCCAGTACTTC.

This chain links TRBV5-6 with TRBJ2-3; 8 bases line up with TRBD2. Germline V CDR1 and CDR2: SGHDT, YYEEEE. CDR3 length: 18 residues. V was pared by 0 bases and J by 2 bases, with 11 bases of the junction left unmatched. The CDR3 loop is CASSLGRGEILNTDTQYF. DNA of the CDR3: TGTGCCAGCAGCTTGGGGCGGGGGGAGATCCTTAACACAGATACGCAGTATTTT.

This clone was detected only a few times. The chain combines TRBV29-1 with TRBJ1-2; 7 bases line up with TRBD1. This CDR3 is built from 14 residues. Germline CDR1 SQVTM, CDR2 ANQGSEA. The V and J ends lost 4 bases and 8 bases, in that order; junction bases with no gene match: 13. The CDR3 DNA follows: TGCAGCGTTGCGCCGGGACAGACCTCGGGAGGCTACACCTTC. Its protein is CSVAPGQTSGGYTF.

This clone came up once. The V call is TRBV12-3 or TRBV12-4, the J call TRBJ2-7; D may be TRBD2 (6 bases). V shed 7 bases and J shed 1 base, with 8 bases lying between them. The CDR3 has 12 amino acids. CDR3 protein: CASMGGSYEQYF. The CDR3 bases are TGTGCCAGCATGGGGGGTTCCTACGAGCAGTACTTC.

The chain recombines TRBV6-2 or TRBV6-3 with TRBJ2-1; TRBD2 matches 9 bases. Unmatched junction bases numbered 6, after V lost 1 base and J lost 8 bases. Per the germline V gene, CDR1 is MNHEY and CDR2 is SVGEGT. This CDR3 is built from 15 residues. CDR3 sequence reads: CASSYWRGGRDEQFF. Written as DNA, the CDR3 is TGTGCCAGCAGTTACTGGCGGGGGGGCCGGGATGAGCAGTTCTTC.

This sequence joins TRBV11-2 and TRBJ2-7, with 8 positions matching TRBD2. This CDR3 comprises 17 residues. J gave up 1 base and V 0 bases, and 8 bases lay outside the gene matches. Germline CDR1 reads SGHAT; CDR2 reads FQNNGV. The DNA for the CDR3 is TGTGCCAGCAGCTTAGATCATAGCGGGGACGAATCCTACGAGCAGTACTTC. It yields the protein CASSLDHSGDESYEQYF.

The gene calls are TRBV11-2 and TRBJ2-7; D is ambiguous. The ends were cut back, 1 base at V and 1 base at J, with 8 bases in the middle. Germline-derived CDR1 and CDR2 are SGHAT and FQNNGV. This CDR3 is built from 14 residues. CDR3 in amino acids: CASSLGFTSYEQYF. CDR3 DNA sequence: TGTGCCAGCAGCTTAGGATTCACTTCCTACGAGCAGTACTTC.

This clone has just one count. The CDR3 DNA reads TGTGCCAGTAGTCTATACAGGGCTGGGGGAAATCAGCCCCAGCATTTT. Its translation: CASSLYRAGGNQPQHF. The chain recombines TRBV19 with TRBJ1-5, with D tentatively TRBD1 (6 bases). The CDR3 totals 16 residues. Trimming took off 5 bases at V and 4 bases at J, with 18 bases between the two ends. Germline-derived CDR1 and CDR2 are LNHDA and SQIVND (reference sequence).

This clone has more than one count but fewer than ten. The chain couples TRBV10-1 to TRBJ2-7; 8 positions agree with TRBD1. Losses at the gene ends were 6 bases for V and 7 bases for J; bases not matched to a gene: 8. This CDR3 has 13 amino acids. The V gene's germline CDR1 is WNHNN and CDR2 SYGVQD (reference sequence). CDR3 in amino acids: CASSVGQGGEQYF. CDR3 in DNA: TGCGCCAGCAGCGTAGGACAGGGCGGAGAGCAGTACTTC.

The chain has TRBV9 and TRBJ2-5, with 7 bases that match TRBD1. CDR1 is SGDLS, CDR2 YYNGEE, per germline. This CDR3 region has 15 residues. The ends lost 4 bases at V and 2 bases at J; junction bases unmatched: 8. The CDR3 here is CASSPRDRPQETQYF. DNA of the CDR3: TGTGCCAGCAGCCCTCGGGACAGACCACAAGAGACCCAGTACTTC.